This note documents a single T cell receptor (beta chain) sequence. Original processing notes: Nucleated cell counts were estimated from reference gene primer amplification. This table comes from immunoSEQ multiplex PCR, and its TCRdb copy is limited to in-frame clones, with some not included. V, J and clone size reflect that table, while D and trimming were determined from the DNA. Altogether around 130,000 clones are present, 80% to 90% being singletons, with the ten largest covering approximately 27%. The sample comes from a study of blood T cell repertoires in COVID-19. V gave up 1 base and J gave up 3 bases; unmatched junction bases: 2. The CDR3 is made up of 14 amino acids. Germline CDR1 is SGHNT and CDR2 is YENEEA.

Sequenced: peripheral blood. The V gene is TRBV11-3, the J gene TRBJ2-5, with 7 bases that match TRBD2. This clonotype originated in a man between 70 and 80 years old with active or convalescent COVID-19. CDR3 sequence: CASSLAAGEETQYF. As DNA, the CDR3 is TGTGCCAGCAGCTTAGCGGCGGGAGAAGAGACCCAGTACTTC.